This T cell receptor beta chain was sequenced in a study of blood T cell repertoires in COVID-19. Looking at the study overall: The study drew acute and convalescent COVID-19 samples from the United States, Italy and Spain.

Trimming left V 0 bases short and J 0 bases short, with 11 bases between. CDR1 and CDR2 (germline): MGHRA, YSYEKL. The CDR3 totals 16 residues. Using immunoSEQ multiplex PCR, the repertoire was profiled, and TCRdb retains in-frame clones only, with some absent. The profile shows about 330,000 clones, 86% of them singletons. Adults between roughly 18 and 95 years of age took part from under 30 US areas. The sample holds a few counts of this clone. The chain employs TRBV4-1 and TRBJ1-1; perhaps TRBD1 as D (6 bases). Material for sequencing was PBMCs or T cells enriched from blood (not recorded which). The receptor was isolated from a woman aged 18-35 years who had recovered from COVID-19. The CDR3 bases are TGCGCCAGCAGCCAAGATGAGGGGGTGATGAACACTGAAGCTTTCTTT. Amino acid sequence: CASSQDEGVMNTEAFF.